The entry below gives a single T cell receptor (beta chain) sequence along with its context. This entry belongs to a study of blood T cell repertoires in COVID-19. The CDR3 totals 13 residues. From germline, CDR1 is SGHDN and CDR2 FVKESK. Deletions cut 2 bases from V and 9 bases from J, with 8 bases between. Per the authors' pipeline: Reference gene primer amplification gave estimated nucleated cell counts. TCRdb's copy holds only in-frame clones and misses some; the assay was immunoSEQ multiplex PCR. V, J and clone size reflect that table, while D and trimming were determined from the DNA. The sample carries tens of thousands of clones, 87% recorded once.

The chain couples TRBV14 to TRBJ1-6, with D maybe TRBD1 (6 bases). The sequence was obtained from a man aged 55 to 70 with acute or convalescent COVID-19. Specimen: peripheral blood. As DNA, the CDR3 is TGTGCCAGCAGCCAACTAGGGGGTTCACCCCTCCACTTT. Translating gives CASSQLGGSPLHF.